Sequencing of this T cell receptor (beta chain) was carried out in a study of early T cells in non-severe SARS-CoV-2 infection. The TCR library protocol was used to attach unique molecular identifiers. These identifiers were attached to individual cDNA molecules. Each CDR3 protein gets one entry after TCRdb re-called the 5' RACE reads with MiXCR. The sample lists under 45,000 distinct CDR3 sequences; 7.9% were seen once. This CDR3 is built from 15 residues. Trimming cost V 5 bases and J 0 bases, with 14 bases left between them. CDR1 is PRHDT and CDR2 is FYEKMQ in the germline V gene (reference sequence). This clonotype was seen repeatedly, ten times or more.

This TCR came from an adult who was a healthcare worker with PCR-confirmed SARS-CoV-2 infection or an uninfected control (not recorded which). Sequencing was performed on whole blood, taken at baseline. This sequence joins TRBV13 and TRBJ2-7; TRBD1 or TRBD2 may be the D gene (5 bases each). DNA for the CDR3: TGTGCCAGCAGCCCAGGGACGGAGAGCTCCTACGAGCAGTACTTC. This gives the protein CASSPGTESSYEQYF.